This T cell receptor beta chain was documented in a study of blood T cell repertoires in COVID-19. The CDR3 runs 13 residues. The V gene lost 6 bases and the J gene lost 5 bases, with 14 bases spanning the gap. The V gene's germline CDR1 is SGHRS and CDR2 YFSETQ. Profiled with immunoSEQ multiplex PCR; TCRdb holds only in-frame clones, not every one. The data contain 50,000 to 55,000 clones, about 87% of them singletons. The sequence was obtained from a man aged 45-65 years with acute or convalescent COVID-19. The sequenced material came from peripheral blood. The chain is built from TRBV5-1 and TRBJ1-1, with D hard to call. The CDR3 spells CASNRVDGTEAFF. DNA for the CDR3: TGCGCCAGCAATCGGGTAGATGGGACTGAAGCTTTCTTT.